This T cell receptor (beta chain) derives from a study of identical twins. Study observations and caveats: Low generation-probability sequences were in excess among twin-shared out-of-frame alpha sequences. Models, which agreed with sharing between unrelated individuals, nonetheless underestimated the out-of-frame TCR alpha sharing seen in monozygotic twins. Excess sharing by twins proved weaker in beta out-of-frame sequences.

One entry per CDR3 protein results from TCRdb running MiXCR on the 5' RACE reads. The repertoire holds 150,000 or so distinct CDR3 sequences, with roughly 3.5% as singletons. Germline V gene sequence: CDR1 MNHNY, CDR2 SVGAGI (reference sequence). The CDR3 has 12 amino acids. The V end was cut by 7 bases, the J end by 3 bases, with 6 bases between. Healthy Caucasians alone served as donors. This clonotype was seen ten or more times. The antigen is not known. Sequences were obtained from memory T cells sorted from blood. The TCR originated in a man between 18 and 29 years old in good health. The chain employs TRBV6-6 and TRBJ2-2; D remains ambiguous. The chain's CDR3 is CASNAYTGELFF. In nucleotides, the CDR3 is TGTGCCAGCAATGCCTACACCGGGGAGCTGTTTTTT.